One sample yielded the 12 T cell receptor beta chains listed below, sequenced in a study of T cell changes during pregnancy in multiple sclerosis. Libraries were prepared by immunoSEQ multiplex PCR; TCRdb keeps only in-frame clonotypes and omits some of them. The sample lists around 96,000 clones, about 94% occurring once. The input for sequencing was peripheral blood, taken in the third trimester of pregnancy. These receptor sequences come from a female donor with multiple sclerosis, enrolled in a pregnancy study.

V and J are TRBV5-1 and TRBJ1-1; TRBD1 matches 7 bases. CDR1 is SGHRS and CDR2 is YFSETQ in the germline V gene. The CDR3 sequence is 14 residues long. V gave up 3 bases and J gave up 1 base; unmatched junction bases: 3. CDR3 bases: TGCGCCAGCAGCTGGGACAGCCCGAACACTGAAGCTTTCTTT. Protein product: CASSWDSPNTEAFF.

The chain employs TRBV2 and TRBJ2-5; D is ambiguous. V was clipped by 1 base and J by 0 bases, with 6 bases between them. The CDR3 runs to 14 residues. Germline CDR1 reads SNHLY; CDR2 reads FYNNEI. The CDR3 here is CASSEGADQETQYF. CDR3 DNA: TGTGCCAGCAGTGAAGGGGCAGACCAAGAGACCCAGTACTTC.

V is TRBV7-8 and J is TRBJ2-5, with D tentatively TRBD2 (5 bases). V was cut by 2 bases and J by 5 bases, with 21 bases left in between. The V gene's germline CDR1 is SGHVS and CDR2 FQNEAQ. The CDR3 is 17 amino acids. CDR3 bases: TGTGCCAGCAGCTTAATGGTCTTCGGAGAAAGGAGGGAGACCCAGTACTTC. Translating gives CASSLMVFGERRETQYF.

This clone occurred once. The chain employs TRBV11-3 and TRBJ2-3; 13 nucleotides line up with TRBD2. The CDR3 runs to 17 residues. The V gene's germline CDR1 is SGHNT and CDR2 YENEEA. V shed 3 bases and J 4 bases; nucleotides not matched to a gene: 7. The CDR3 here is CASSLSTSGRAADTQYF. The CDR3 region has the DNA TGTGCCAGCAGCTTGTCCACTAGCGGGAGGGCCGCAGATACGCAGTATTTT.

The V and J genes are TRBV19 and TRBJ1-4; TRBD1 aligns across 7 bases. Germline V gene data show CDR1 as LNHDA and CDR2 as SQIVND (reference sequence). The V segment lost 5 bases and the J segment 13 bases; nucleotides outside the gene matches: 7. The CDR3 length is 12 residues. CDR3 in amino acids: CASSGWGQSLFF. For the CDR3, the DNA is TGTGCCAGTAGTGGGTGGGGACAGTCACTGTTTTTT.

This clone came up once. This chain links TRBV19 with TRBJ2-5; 8 bases fit TRBD1. V trimming: 9 bases; J trimming: 4 bases; junction bases outside the gene matches: 4. The CDR3 contains 12 residues. CDR1 is LNHDA and CDR2 is SQIVND in the germline V gene (reference sequence). In nucleotides, the CDR3 is TGTGCCAGCGGACAGGGTAGAGAGACCCAGTACTTC. Translated: CASGQGRETQYF.

This sequence joins TRBV5-1 and TRBJ1-5; the D is unclear. Deletions cut 0 bases from V and 4 bases from J, with 8 bases between. This CDR3 is built from 14 residues. From germline, CDR1 is SGHRS and CDR2 YFSETQ. CDR3 DNA: TGCGCCAGCAGCTTGGGGGTGGAGAATCAGCCCCAGCATTTT. As protein: CASSLGVENQPQHF.

The gene calls are TRBV13 and TRBJ2-2, with 8 positions matching TRBD2. Germline V gene sequence: CDR1 PRHDT, CDR2 FYEKMQ (reference sequence). V was clipped by 5 bases and J by 5 bases; unmatched bases: 7. The CDR3 loop spans 15 amino acids. The CDR3 coding sequence is TGTGCCAGCAGCGCAAGAGCGGGAGATACCGGGGAGCTGTTTTTT. Its protein is CASSARAGDTGELFF.

This rearrangement joins TRBV6-5 to TRBJ2-7; D remains unclear. The CDR3 runs 13 residues. Looked up from germline, CDR1 is MNHEY and CDR2 is SVGAGI. Trimming pared 6 bases from V and 3 bases from J, leaving 12 bases between. Written as DNA, the CDR3 is TGTGCCAGCAGAGGTGAGGTTGGCTACGAGCAGTACTTC. Translated, it gives CASRGEVGYEQYF.

This chain joins TRBV6-6 and TRBJ2-7; unclear D gene. Trimming shortened V by 10 bases and J by 1 base, and 11 bases separated the two germline ends. Germline V gives CDR1 MNHNY, CDR2 SVGAGI (reference sequence). The CDR3 covers 12 residues. The CDR3 nucleotides read TGTGCCACCTGGGCAGGATCCTACGAGCAGTACTTC. Translating it yields CATWAGSYEQYF.

This chain joins TRBV19 and TRBJ1-4, with 12 bases fitting TRBD1. The CDR3 totals 16 residues. Per the germline V gene, CDR1 is LNHDA and CDR2 is SQIVND (reference sequence). V shed 3 bases, J shed 8 bases, and the junction held 7 bases outside the gene matches. Here the CDR3 reads CASSIVRGTGGEKLFF. The CDR3 DNA follows: TGTGCCAGTAGTATCGTCAGGGGGACAGGGGGCGAAAAACTGTTTTTT.

V and J are TRBV5-1 and TRBJ1-4; D possibly corresponds to TRBD1 (5 bases). The V and J ends lost 4 bases and 3 bases respectively, with 10 bases between them. CDR1 SGHRS and CDR2 YFSETQ come from the germline V gene. This CDR3 region has 14 residues. The CDR3 sequence is CASSKTDPNEKLFF. The CDR3 DNA is TGCGCCAGCAGCAAGACAGACCCTAATGAAAAACTGTTTTTT.